A selection of T cell receptor beta chains follows, all from one sample in a study of cytomegalovirus exposure and HLA in healthy donors. Data came from immunoSEQ multiplex PCR; TCRdb stores just in-frame clones and leaves some out. Of under 150,000 clones in the sample, 65% to 90% were seen once. The sample comprised PBMCs. The source of these receptors is a girl aged 2 to 9 in good health and CMV-seronegative. The CDR3 runs from the conserved cysteine through the conserved F or W. The order of the fields is V gene, J gene, CDR3 length, D gene, CDR3 protein. The D gene is left open where the match is weak.

v_call: TRBV19
j_call: TRBJ2-2
cdr3_length: 16
d_call: TRBD1
cdr3_aa: CASSILWTGSTGELFF

v_call: TRBV6-5
j_call: TRBJ2-2
cdr3_length: 14
d_call: TRBD2
cdr3_aa: CASRSLAATGELFF

v_call: TRBV30
j_call: TRBJ1-1
cdr3_length: 13
d_call: NA
cdr3_aa: CAWSVQEHTEAFF

v_call: TRBV6-6
j_call: TRBJ2-7
cdr3_length: 14
d_call: TRBD1
cdr3_aa: CASSYPGQSDEQYF

v_call: TRBV7-9
j_call: TRBJ2-1
cdr3_length: 16
d_call: TRBD2
cdr3_aa: CASSFVSGRAYNEQFF

v_call: TRBV9
j_call: TRBJ1-2
cdr3_length: 13
d_call: NA
cdr3_aa: CASSGTDRYGYTF

v_call: TRBV30
j_call: TRBJ2-7
cdr3_length: 13
d_call: TRBD1
cdr3_aa: CAWSVQGVYEQYF

v_call: TRBV28
j_call: TRBJ1-4
cdr3_length: 14
d_call: TRBD1
cdr3_aa: CASRTQGAHEKLFF

v_call: TRBV2
j_call: TRBJ1-1
cdr3_length: 15
d_call: TRBD1
cdr3_aa: CASIKGQGFNTEAFF

v_call: TRBV29-1
j_call: TRBJ1-2
cdr3_length: 14
d_call: NA
cdr3_aa: CSVEGQQANYGYTF

v_call: TRBV7-8
j_call: TRBJ2-7
cdr3_length: 14
d_call: NA
cdr3_aa: CASSRAEASYEQYF

v_call: TRBV11-2
j_call: TRBJ2-2
cdr3_length: 15
d_call: NA
cdr3_aa: CASSSPGLLAGELFF

v_call: TRBV5-1
j_call: TRBJ1-1
cdr3_length: 13
d_call: NA
cdr3_aa: CASSSQTNTEAFF

v_call: TRBV27
j_call: TRBJ2-1
cdr3_length: 14
d_call: TRBD2
cdr3_aa: CASSLAGGDNEQFF

v_call: TRBV2
j_call: TRBJ2-2
cdr3_length: 16
d_call: NA
cdr3_aa: CASGGHPQGYTGELFF

v_call: TRBV6-1
j_call: TRBJ1-2
cdr3_length: 16
d_call: NA
cdr3_aa: CASSEAVGEGNYGYTF

v_call: TRBV4-2
j_call: TRBJ2-7
cdr3_length: 16
d_call: TRBD2
cdr3_aa: CASSQVRSGGTYEQYF

v_call: TRBV13
j_call: TRBJ2-5
cdr3_length: 17
d_call: TRBD2
cdr3_aa: CASSLWGGGGYQETQYF

v_call: TRBV28
j_call: TRBJ2-7
cdr3_length: 15
d_call: TRBD1
cdr3_aa: CASTSPGTGGYEQYF

v_call: TRBV30
j_call: TRBJ1-2
cdr3_length: 13
d_call: NA
cdr3_aa: CAWNVGGNNGYTF

v_call: TRBV5-6
j_call: TRBJ2-2
cdr3_length: 11
d_call: NA
cdr3_aa: CASSFHGELFF

v_call: TRBV7-2
j_call: TRBJ2-7
cdr3_length: 16
d_call: TRBD2
cdr3_aa: CASSFRTSGNGNEQYF

v_call: TRBV6-1
j_call: TRBJ2-2
cdr3_length: 14
d_call: TRBD2
cdr3_aa: CASGLAGHTGELFF

v_call: TRBV5-4
j_call: TRBJ2-1
cdr3_length: 15
d_call: NA
cdr3_aa: CASSYPGSPYNEQFF

v_call: TRBV28
j_call: TRBJ2-1
cdr3_length: 14
d_call: TRBD2
cdr3_aa: CASSLLAGGPQGFF

v_call: TRBV19
j_call: TRBJ2-7
cdr3_length: 13
d_call: NA
cdr3_aa: CASSRGLTYEQYF

v_call: TRBV29-1
j_call: TRBJ2-7
cdr3_length: 12
d_call: TRBD2
cdr3_aa: CSVVAGRYEQYF

v_call: TRBV2
j_call: TRBJ2-1
cdr3_length: 13
d_call: NA
cdr3_aa: CASSVPLINEQFF

v_call: TRBV30
j_call: TRBJ2-7
cdr3_length: 13
d_call: TRBD2
cdr3_aa: CAWSVAGAYEQYF

v_call: TRBV6-5
j_call: TRBJ1-6
cdr3_length: 13
d_call: NA
cdr3_aa: CASRGRDNSPLHF

v_call: TRBV4-2
j_call: TRBJ2-7
cdr3_length: 16
d_call: TRBD2
cdr3_aa: CASSQPSTSGRDEQYF

v_call: TRBV6-6
j_call: TRBJ2-5
cdr3_length: 14
d_call: NA
cdr3_aa: CASSYDGSRETQYF

v_call: TRBV5-8
j_call: TRBJ2-7
cdr3_length: 14
d_call: TRBD1
cdr3_aa: CASSWVRGRFEQYF

v_call: TRBV29-1
j_call: TRBJ1-5
cdr3_length: 14
d_call: NA
cdr3_aa: CSVLYPGGNQPQHF

v_call: TRBV4-1
j_call: TRBJ2-5
cdr3_length: 18
d_call: TRBD2
cdr3_aa: CASSQQGPSGGARETQYF

v_call: TRBV2
j_call: TRBJ2-1
cdr3_length: 15
d_call: NA
cdr3_aa: CASSEGGLSYNEQFF

v_call: TRBV7-2
j_call: TRBJ1-4
cdr3_length: 16
d_call: NA
cdr3_aa: CASSPWGTTTNEKLFF

v_call: TRBV28
j_call: TRBJ2-2
cdr3_length: 15
d_call: NA
cdr3_aa: CASSLSGANTGELFF

v_call: TRBV29-1
j_call: TRBJ2-1
cdr3_length: 13
d_call: TRBD2
cdr3_aa: CSAIRREWYEQFF

v_call: TRBV27
j_call: NA
cdr3_length: 13
d_call: TRBD1
cdr3_aa: CATGTGPSYEQYF

v_call: TRBV6-5
j_call: TRBJ1-5
cdr3_length: 15
d_call: NA
cdr3_aa: CASSYSSGGRGPQHF

v_call: TRBV30
j_call: TRBJ2-2
cdr3_length: 16
d_call: TRBD2
cdr3_aa: CAWRFGGTSNTGELFF

v_call: TRBV6-1
j_call: TRBJ2-7
cdr3_length: 15
d_call: TRBD1
cdr3_aa: CASRKGQGGTYEQYF

v_call: TRBV4-1
j_call: TRBJ1-2
cdr3_length: 15
d_call: NA
cdr3_aa: CASSQVASGETGYTF

v_call: TRBV7-9
j_call: TRBJ2-7
cdr3_length: 16
d_call: TRBD2
cdr3_aa: CASSSKGTSGGYEQYF

v_call: TRBV11-2
j_call: TRBJ1-1
cdr3_length: 16
d_call: NA
cdr3_aa: CASSSNPAGVGTEAFF

v_call: TRBV4-3
j_call: TRBJ2-2
cdr3_length: 20
d_call: TRBD2
cdr3_aa: CASSQGILDEGGRVTGELFF

v_call: TRBV9
j_call: TRBJ1-1
cdr3_length: 15
d_call: TRBD1
cdr3_aa: CASSVGQGKGAEAFF

v_call: TRBV19
j_call: TRBJ1-5
cdr3_length: 14
d_call: TRBD1
cdr3_aa: CASSSGQGYQPQHF

v_call: TRBV4-3
j_call: TRBJ2-7
cdr3_length: 15
d_call: NA
cdr3_aa: CASSQDNGENYEQYF

v_call: TRBV11-2
j_call: TRBJ1-5
cdr3_length: 18
d_call: NA
cdr3_aa: CASSLARFQGMGNQPQHF

v_call: TRBV29-1
j_call: TRBJ2-7
cdr3_length: 16
d_call: TRBD2
cdr3_aa: CSVLGLVGYLTYEQYF

v_call: TRBV4-1
j_call: TRBJ2-3
cdr3_length: 16
d_call: NA
cdr3_aa: CASSQGGGGLSDTQYF

v_call: TRBV11-2
j_call: TRBJ1-3
cdr3_length: 16
d_call: NA
cdr3_aa: CASSLEWEGPGNTIYF

v_call: TRBV7-8
j_call: TRBJ2-2
cdr3_length: 16
d_call: TRBD1
cdr3_aa: CASSSPWDRYTGELFF

v_call: TRBV5-1
j_call: TRBJ2-2
cdr3_length: 16
d_call: TRBD2
cdr3_aa: CASSILAGGPSGELFF

v_call: TRBV9
j_call: TRBJ1-2
cdr3_length: 15
d_call: TRBD1
cdr3_aa: CASSGWTGLNYGYTF